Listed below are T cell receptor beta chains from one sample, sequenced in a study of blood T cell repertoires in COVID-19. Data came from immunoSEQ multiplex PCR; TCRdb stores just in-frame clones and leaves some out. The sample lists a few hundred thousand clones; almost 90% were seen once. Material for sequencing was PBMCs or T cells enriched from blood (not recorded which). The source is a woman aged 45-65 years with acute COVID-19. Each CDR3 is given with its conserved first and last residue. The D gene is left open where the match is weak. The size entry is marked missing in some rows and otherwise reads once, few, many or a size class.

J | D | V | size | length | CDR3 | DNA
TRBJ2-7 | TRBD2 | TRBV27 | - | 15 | CASSSASGGTYEQYF | TGTGCCAGCAGTTCTGCTAGCGGGGGGACCTACGAGCAGTACTTC
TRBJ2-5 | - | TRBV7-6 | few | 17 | CASSLVLTETYQETQYF | TGTGCCAGCAGCTTAGTATTAACAGAGACATACCAAGAGACCCAGTACTTC
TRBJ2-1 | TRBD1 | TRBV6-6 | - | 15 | CASNLDRVGGNEQFF | TGTGCCAGCAATCTGGACAGGGTTGGAGGCAATGAGCAGTTCTTC
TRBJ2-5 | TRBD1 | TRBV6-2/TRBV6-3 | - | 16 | CASSYSKPGGRETQYF | TGTGCCAGCAGTTACTCGAAGCCAGGGGGACGGGAGACCCAGTACTTC
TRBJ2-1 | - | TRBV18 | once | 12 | CASSPRGSEQFF | TGTGCCAGCTCACCCAGGGGTAGTGAGCAGTTCTTC
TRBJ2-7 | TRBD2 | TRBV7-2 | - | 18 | CASSLAPITSGRANEQYF | TGTGCCAGCAGCTTAGCCCCCATTACTAGCGGGAGGGCCAACGAGCAGTACTTC
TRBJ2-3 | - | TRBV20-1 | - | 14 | CSASWGVGTDTQYF | TGCAGTGCTAGTTGGGGGGTTGGGACAGATACGCAGTATTTT
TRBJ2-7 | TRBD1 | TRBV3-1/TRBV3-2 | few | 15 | CASSQVRGQGYEQYF | TGTGCCAGCAGCCAAGTTAGGGGACAGGGTTACGAGCAGTACTTC
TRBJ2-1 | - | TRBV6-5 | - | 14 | CASSYSPENNEQFF | TGTGCCAGCAGTTACTCCCCGGAGAACAATGAGCAGTTCTTC
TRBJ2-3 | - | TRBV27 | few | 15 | CASSLWARRIDTQYF | TGTGCCAGCAGTTTATGGGCCCGGAGGATTGATACGCAGTATTTT
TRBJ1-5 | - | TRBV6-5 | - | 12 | CASQGPGQPQHF | TGTGCCAGCCAGGGGCCGGGTCAGCCCCAGCATTTT
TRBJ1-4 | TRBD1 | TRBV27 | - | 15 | CASSLSGGGFEKLFF | TGTGCCAGCAGTTTATCAGGGGGCGGATTTGAAAAACTGTTTTTT
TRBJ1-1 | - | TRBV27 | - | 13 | CASSLSRGTEAFF | TGTGCCAGCAGTTTATCCCGGGGAACTGAAGCTTTCTTT
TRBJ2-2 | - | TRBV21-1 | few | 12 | CGTDLVGTSGFF | TGCGGGACTGACTTGGTTGGTACCTCGGGGTTTTTT
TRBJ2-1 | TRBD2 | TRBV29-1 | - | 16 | CSVTGTSGRINNEQFF | TGCAGCGTTACCGGGACTAGCGGGAGAATAAACAATGAGCAGTTCTTC
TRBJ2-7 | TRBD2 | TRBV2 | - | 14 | CASASGMGGYEQYF | TGTGCCAGCGCGAGCGGGATGGGGGGATACGAGCAGTACTTC
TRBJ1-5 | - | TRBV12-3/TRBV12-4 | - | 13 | CASSGRETQPQHF | TGTGCCAGCAGTGGGAGGGAGACTCAGCCCCAGCATTTT
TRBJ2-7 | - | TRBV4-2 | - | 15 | CASSQGLALTYEQYF | TGTGCCAGCAGCCAGGGACTCGCATTGACATACGAGCAGTACTTC
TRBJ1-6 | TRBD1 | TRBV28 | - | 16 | CASSLRVTGGRSPLHF | TGTGCCAGCAGTTTAAGGGTGACAGGGGGCCGGTCACCCCTCCACTTT
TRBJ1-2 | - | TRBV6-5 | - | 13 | CASSYPQGREYTF | TGTGCCAGCAGTTACCCCCAGGGGCGGGAGTACACCTTC
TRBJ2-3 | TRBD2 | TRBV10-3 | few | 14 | CAIREGLRTDTQYF | TGTGCCATCAGGGAGGGACTACGCACAGATACGCAGTATTTT
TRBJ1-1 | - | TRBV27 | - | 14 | CASSSPQGRAEAFF | TGTGCCAGCAGTTCCCCTCAGGGGCGGGCTGAAGCTTTCTTT
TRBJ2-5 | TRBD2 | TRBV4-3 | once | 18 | CASSQEDLAGGRGETQYF | TGCGCCAGCAGCCAAGAGGACCTAGCGGGAGGGCGGGGAGAGACCCAGTACTTC
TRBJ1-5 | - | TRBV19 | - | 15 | CASSIPLRSNQPQHF | TGTGCCAGTAGTATCCCATTGCGTAGCAATCAGCCCCAGCATTTT
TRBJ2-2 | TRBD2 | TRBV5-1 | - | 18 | CASSEGLTQVGNTGELFF | TGCGCCAGCAGCGAGGGACTAACCCAAGTGGGAAACACCGGGGAGCTGTTTTTT
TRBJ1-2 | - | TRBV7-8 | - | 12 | CAAAPANYGYTF | TGTGCCGCCGCCCCAGCTAACTATGGCTACACCTTC
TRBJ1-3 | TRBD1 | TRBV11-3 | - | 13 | CASSSGGLNTIYF | TGTGCCAGCAGCTCAGGGGGTTTAAACACCATATATTTT
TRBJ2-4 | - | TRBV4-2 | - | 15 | CASSQDRVQQNIQYF | TGTGCCAGCAGCCAAGACAGGGTACAACAAAACATTCAGTACTTC
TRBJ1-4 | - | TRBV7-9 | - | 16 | CASSSREGAVREKLFF | TGTGCCAGCAGCTCCAGGGAGGGAGCGGTTAGGGAAAAACTGTTTTTT
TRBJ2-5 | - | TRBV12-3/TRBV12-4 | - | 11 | CASGRGETQYF | TGTGCCAGCGGCCGGGGTGAGACCCAGTACTTC
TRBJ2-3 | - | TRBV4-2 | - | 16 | CASSWDTRRPTDTQYF | TGTGCCAGCAGTTGGGACACTCGGAGGCCCACAGATACGCAGTATTTT
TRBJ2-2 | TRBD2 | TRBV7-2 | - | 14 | CASSTLAGAGELFF | TGTGCCAGCAGCACCTTAGCGGGAGCTGGGGAGCTGTTTTTT
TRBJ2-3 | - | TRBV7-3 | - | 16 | CASSLGSSQITDTQYF | TGTGCCAGCAGCTTAGGTTCTTCGCAGATCACAGATACGCAGTATTTT
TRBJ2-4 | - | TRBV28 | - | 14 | CATLIKLAKNIQYF | TGTGCCACCCTTATCAAGCTAGCCAAAAACATTCAGTACTTC
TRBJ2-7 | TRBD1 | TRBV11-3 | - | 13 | CASSLTGAYEQYF | TGTGCCAGCAGCTTAACAGGGGCCTACGAGCAGTACTTC
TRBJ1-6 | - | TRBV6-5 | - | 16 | CASSYFLPEDNSPLHF | TGTGCCAGCAGTTATTTTCTACCCGAGGATAATTCACCCCTCCACTTT